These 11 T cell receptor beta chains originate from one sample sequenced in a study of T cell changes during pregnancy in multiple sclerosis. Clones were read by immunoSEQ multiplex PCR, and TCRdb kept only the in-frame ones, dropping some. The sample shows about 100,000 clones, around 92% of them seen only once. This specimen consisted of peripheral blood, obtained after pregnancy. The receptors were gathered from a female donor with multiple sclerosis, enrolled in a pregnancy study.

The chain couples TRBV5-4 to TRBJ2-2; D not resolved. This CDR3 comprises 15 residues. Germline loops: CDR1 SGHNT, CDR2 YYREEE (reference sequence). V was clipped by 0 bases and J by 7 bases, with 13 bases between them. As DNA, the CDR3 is TGTGCCAGCAGCTTGGGTCCGCAGGCACACGGGGAGCTGTTTTTT. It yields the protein CASSLGPQAHGELFF.

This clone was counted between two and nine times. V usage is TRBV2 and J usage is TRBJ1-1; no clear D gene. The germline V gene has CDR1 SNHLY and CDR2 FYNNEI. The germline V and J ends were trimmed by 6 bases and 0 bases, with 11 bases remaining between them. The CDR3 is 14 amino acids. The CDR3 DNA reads TGTGCCAGCAGGGTGAGAGGGATGAACACTGAAGCTTTCTTT. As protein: CASRVRGMNTEAFF.

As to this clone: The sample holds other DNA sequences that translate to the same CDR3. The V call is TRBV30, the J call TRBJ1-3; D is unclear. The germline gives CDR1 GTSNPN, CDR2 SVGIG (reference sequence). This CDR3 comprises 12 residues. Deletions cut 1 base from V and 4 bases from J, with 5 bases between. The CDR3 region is CAWSAGGNTIYF. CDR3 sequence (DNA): TGTGCCTGGAGTGCGGGGGGAAACACCATATATTTT.

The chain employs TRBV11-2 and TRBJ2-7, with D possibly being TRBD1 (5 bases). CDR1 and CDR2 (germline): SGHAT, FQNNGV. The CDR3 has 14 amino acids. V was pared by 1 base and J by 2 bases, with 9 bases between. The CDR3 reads CASSLVRVPYEQYF. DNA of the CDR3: TGTGCCAGCAGCTTAGTCAGGGTCCCCTACGAGCAGTACTTC.

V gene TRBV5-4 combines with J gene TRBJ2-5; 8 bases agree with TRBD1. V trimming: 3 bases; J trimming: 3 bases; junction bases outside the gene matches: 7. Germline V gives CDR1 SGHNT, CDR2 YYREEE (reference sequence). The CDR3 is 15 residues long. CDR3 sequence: CASSSKGQAEETQYF. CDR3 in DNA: TGTGCCAGCAGCTCAAAGGGACAGGCCGAAGAGACCCAGTACTTC.

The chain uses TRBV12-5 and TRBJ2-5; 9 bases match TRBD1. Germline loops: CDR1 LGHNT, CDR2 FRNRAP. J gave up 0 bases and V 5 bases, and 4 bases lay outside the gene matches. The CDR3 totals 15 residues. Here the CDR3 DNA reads TGTGCTAGTGGTCCAGGACAGGGGTACCAAGAGACCCAGTACTTC. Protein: CASGPGQGYQETQYF.

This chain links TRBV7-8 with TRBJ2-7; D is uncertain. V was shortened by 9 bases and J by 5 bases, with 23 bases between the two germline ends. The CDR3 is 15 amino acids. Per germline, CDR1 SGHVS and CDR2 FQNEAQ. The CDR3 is CASLEWQDLKDEQYF. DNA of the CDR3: TGTGCCAGTCTGGAATGGCAGGATCTCAAGGACGAGCAGTACTTC.

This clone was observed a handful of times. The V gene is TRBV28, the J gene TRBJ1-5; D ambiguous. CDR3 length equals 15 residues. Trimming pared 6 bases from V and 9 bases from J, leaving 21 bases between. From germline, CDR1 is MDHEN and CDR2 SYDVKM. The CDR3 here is CASSPARSHWRPQHF. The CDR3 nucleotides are TGTGCCAGCAGCCCTGCCCGATCTCATTGGAGGCCCCAGCATTTT.

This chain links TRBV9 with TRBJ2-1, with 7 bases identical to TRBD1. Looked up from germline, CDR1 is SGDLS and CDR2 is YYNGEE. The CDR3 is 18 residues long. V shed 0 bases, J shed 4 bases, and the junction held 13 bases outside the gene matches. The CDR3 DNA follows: TGTGCCAGCAGCGTAGGGGGACAGAGTCTTGGAGGATACAATGAGCAGTTCTTC. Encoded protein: CASSVGGQSLGGYNEQFF.

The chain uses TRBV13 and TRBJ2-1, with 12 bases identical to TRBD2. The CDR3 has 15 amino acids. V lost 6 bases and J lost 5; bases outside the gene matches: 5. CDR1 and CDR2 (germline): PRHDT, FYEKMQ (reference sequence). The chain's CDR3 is CASSLAGGIDNEQFF. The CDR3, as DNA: TGTGCCAGCAGTCTAGCGGGGGGGATAGACAATGAGCAGTTCTTC.

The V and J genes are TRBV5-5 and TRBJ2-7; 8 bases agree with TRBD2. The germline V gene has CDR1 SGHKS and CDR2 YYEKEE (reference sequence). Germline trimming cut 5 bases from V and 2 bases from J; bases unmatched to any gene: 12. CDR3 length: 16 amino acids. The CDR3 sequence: CASRLSSGSNTYEQYF. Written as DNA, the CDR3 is TGTGCCAGCAGGCTATCAAGCGGGAGTAATACCTACGAGCAGTACTTC.